This entry lists 4 T cell receptor beta chains sequenced from one sample in a study of blood T cell repertoires in COVID-19. The method was immunoSEQ multiplex PCR; TCRdb's version includes in-frame clones alone and lacks a portion of them. The table lists 130,000 or so clones, roughly 77% of them singletons. Sequencing input: peripheral blood. Receptors were obtained from a woman in her seventies with COVID-19, enrolled during active disease.

This chain links TRBV14 with TRBJ1-4; 8 positions match TRBD1. This CDR3 spans 16 amino acids. The junction had 7 bases not matched to a gene; V was cut back by 0 bases and J by 7 bases. Per germline, CDR1 SGHDN and CDR2 FVKESK. This CDR3 is CASSQDSGRGPEKLFF. The CDR3 nucleotides are TGTGCCAGCAGCCAAGATAGCGGCAGGGGGCCTGAAAAACTGTTTTTT.

The chain is built from TRBV5-4 and TRBJ1-1, with 11 bases matching TRBD1. From germline, CDR1 is SGHNT and CDR2 YYREEE (reference sequence). The length of the CDR3 is 14 residues. Germline trimming cut 3 bases from V and 4 bases from J; bases unmatched to any gene: 2. The CDR3 DNA sequence: TGTGCCAGCAGCTGGACAGGGGGCAGCACTGAAGCTTTCTTT. As protein: CASSWTGGSTEAFF. Filled out from reference TRBV5-4 and TRBJ1-1, the complete variable domain reads ETGVTQSPTHLIKTRGQQVTLRCSSQSGHNTVSWYQQALGQGPQFIFQYYREEENGRGNFPPRFSGLQFPNYSSELNVNALELDDSALYLCASSWTGGSTEAFFGQGTRLTVV.

The CDR3 bases are TGTGCCACCAGCAGTGGCTCTCTCAACTATGGCTACACCTTC. Its translation is CATSSGSLNYGYTF. This sequence joins TRBV15 and TRBJ1-2; D gene uncertain. Germline CDR1 and CDR2: LNHNV and YYDKDF (reference sequence). This CDR3 spans 14 amino acids. The V gene lost 3 bases and the J gene lost 2 bases, with 10 bases spanning the gap.

The chain links TRBV7-2 to TRBJ2-3, with D possibly TRBD2 on 6 matching bases. The germline V and J ends were trimmed by 5 bases and 4 bases, with 16 bases remaining between them. CDR3 length equals 15 residues. The germline V gene encodes CDR1 SGHTA and CDR2 FQGNSA. Here the CDR3 reads CASSLAALAADTQYF. The CDR3 nucleotides read TGTGCCAGCAGCCTCGCGGCACTAGCAGCAGATACGCAGTATTTT.